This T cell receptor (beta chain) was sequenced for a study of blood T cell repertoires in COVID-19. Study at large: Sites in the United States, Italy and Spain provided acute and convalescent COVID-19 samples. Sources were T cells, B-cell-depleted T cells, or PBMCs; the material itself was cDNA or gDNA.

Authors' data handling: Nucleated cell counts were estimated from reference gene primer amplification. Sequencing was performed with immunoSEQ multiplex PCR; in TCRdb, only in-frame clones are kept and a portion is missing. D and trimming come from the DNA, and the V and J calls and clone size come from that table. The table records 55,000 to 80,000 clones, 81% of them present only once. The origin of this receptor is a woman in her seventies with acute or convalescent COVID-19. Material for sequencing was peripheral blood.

DNA for the CDR3: TGTGCCAGCAGCCCGCGGACAGGTGAAGAGACCCAGTACTTC. It yields the protein CASSPRTGEETQYF. The genes are TRBV13 and TRBJ2-5; 7 bases are a match to TRBD1. V lost 5 bases and J lost 3; bases outside the gene matches: 6. This CDR3 is built from 14 residues. Germline V gives CDR1 PRHDT, CDR2 FYEKMQ (reference sequence). Filled out from reference TRBV13 and TRBJ2-5, the complete variable domain reads AAGVIQSPRHLIKEKRETATLKCYPIPRHDTVYWYQQGPGQDPQFLISFYEKMQSDKGSIPDRFSAQQFSDYHSELNMSSLELGDSALYFCASSPRTGEETQYFGPGTRLLVL.